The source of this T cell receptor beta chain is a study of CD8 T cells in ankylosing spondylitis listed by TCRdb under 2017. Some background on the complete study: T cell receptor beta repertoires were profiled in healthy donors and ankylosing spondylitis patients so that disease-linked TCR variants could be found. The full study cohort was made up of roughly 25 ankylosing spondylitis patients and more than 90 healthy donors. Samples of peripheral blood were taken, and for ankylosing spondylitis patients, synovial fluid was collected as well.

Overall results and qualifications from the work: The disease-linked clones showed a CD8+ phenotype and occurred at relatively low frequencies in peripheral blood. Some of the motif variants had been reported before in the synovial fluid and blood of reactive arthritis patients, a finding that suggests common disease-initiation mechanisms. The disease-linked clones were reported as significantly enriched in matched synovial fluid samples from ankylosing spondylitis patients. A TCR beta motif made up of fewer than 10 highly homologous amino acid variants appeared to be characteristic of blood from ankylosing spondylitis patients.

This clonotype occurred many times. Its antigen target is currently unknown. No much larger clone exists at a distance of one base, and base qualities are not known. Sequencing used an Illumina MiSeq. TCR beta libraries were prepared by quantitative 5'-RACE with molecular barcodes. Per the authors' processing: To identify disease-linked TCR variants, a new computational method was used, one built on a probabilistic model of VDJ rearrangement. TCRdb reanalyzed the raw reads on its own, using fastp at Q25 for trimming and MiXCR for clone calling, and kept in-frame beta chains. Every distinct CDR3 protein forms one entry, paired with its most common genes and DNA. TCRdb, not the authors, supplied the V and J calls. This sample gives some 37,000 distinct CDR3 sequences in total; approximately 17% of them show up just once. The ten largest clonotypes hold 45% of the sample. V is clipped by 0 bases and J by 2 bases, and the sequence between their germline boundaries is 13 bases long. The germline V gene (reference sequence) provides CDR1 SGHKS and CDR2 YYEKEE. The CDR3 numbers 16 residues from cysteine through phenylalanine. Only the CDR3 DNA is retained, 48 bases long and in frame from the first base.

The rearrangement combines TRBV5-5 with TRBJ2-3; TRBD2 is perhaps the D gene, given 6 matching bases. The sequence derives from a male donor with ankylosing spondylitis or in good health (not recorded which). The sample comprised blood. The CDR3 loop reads CASSLDTGDHTDTQYF. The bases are TGTGCCAGCAGCTTGGATACGGGAGATCACACAGATACGCAGTATTTT.